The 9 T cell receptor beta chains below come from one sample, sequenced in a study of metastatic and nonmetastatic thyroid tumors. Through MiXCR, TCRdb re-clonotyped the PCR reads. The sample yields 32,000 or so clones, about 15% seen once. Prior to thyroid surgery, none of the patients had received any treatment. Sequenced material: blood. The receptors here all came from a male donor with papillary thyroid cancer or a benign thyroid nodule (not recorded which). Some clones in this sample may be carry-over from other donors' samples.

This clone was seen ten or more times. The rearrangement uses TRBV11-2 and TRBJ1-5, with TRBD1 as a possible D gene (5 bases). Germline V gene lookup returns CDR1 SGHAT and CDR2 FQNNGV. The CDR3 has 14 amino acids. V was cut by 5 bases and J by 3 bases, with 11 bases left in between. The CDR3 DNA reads TGTGCCAGCAGCCCCGACAGATACAATCAGCCCCAGCATTTT. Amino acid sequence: CASSPDRYNQPQHF.

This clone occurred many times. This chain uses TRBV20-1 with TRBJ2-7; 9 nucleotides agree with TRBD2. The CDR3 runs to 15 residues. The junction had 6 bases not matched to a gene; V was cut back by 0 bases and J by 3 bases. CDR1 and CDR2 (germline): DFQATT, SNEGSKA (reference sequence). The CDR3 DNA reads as TGCAGTGCTAGAGATCCTAGCGGGACCGTCTACGAGCAGTACTTC. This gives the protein CSARDPSGTVYEQYF.

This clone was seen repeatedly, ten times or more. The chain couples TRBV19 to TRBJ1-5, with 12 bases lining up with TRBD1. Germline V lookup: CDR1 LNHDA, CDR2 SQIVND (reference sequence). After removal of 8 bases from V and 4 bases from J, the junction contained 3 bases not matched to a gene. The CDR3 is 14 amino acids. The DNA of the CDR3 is TGTGCCAGTCGGGACAGGGGGCTTAATCAGCCCCAGCATTTT. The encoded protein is CASRDRGLNQPQHF.

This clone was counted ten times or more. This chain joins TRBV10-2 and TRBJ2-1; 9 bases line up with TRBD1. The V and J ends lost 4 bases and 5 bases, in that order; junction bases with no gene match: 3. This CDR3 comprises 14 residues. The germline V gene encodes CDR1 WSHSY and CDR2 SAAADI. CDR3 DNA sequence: TGCGCCAGCAGTGGGACAGGGGACCACAATGAGCAGTTCTTC. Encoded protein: CASSGTGDHNEQFF.

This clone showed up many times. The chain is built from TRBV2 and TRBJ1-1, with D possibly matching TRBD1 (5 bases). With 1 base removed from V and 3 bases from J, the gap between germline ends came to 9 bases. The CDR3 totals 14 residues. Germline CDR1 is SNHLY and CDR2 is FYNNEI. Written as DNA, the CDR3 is TGTGCCAGCAGTGAAGACAGGCGGGACACTGAAGCTTTCTTT. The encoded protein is CASSEDRRDTEAFF.

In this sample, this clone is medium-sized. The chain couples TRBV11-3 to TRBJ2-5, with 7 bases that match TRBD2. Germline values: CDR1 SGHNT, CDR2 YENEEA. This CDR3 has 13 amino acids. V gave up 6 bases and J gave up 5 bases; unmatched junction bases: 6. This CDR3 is CASSAGDPETQYF. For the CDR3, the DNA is TGTGCCAGCAGTGCGGGAGACCCGGAGACCCAGTACTTC. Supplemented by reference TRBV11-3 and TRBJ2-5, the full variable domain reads EAGVVQSPRYKIIEKKQPVAFWCNPISGHNTLYWYLQNLGQGPELLIRYENEEAVDDSQLPKDRFSAERLKGVDSTLKIQPAELGDSAVYLCASSAGDPETQYFGPGTRLLVL.

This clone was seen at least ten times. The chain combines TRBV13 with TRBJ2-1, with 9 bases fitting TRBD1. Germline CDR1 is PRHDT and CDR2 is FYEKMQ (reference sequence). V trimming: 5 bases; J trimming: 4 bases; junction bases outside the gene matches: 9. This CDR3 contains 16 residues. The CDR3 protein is CASSQPGQGRYNEQFF. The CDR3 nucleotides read TGTGCCAGCAGCCAACCGGGACAGGGTCGTTACAATGAGCAGTTCTTC. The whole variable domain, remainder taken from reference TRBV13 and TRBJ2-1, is AAGVIQSPRHLIKEKRETATLKCYPIPRHDTVYWYQQGPGQDPQFLISFYEKMQSDKGSIPDRFSAQQFSDYHSELNMSSLELGDSALYFCASSQPGQGRYNEQFFGPGTRLTVL.

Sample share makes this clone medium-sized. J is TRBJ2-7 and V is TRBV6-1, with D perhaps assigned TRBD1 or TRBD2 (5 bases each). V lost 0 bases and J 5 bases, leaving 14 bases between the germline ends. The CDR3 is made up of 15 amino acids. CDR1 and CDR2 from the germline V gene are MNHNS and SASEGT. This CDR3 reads CASSEAAGTPNEQYF. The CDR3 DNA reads TGTGCCAGCAGTGAAGCGGCAGGGACGCCTAACGAGCAGTACTTC.

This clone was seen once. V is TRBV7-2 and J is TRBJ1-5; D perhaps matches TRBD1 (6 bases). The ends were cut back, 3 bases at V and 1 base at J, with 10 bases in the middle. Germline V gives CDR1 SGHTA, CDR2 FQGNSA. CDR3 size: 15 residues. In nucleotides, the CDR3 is TGTGCCAGCAGCTTGGGGGGCTTCAGCAATCAGCCCCAGCATTTT. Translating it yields CASSLGGFSNQPQHF.